The 20 T cell receptor beta chains presented below share a single source sample, sequenced in a study of cytomegalovirus exposure and HLA in healthy donors. Primers: 60 Vbeta forward and 13 Jbeta reverse. Sequencing was performed with immunoSEQ multiplex PCR; in TCRdb, only in-frame clones are kept and a portion is missing. The sample carries 150,000 to 200,000 clones, 70% to 80% recorded once. Sequencing was done on a sample of PBMCs. The receptors here all came from a woman between 50 and 59 years old in good health and CMV-seronegative.

V is TRBV6-1 and J is TRBJ1-5; D ambiguous. V was cut by 6 bases and J by 2 bases, with 11 bases left in between. CDR3 length equals 14 residues. Germline V gene sequence: CDR1 MNHNS, CDR2 SASEGT. The CDR3 bases are TGTGCCAGCAGCCCTATGGGCGGCAATCAGCCCCAGCATTTT. Protein sequence: CASSPMGGNQPQHF.

This rearrangement joins TRBV25-1 to TRBJ1-6; a weak D match, TRBD1 (5 bases). CDR1 and CDR2 (germline): MGHDK, SYGVNS. The length of the CDR3 is 17 residues. V was cut by 6 bases and J by 1 base, with 16 bases left in between. CDR3 sequence: CASRNPGGASYNSPLHF. CDR3 DNA sequence: TGTGCCAGCAGAAACCCCGGAGGGGCATCCTATAATTCACCCCTCCACTTT.

The chain employs TRBV5-5 and TRBJ2-1, with TRBD2 as a possible D gene (6 bases). CDR1 and CDR2 from the germline V gene are SGHKS and YYEKEE (reference sequence). With 3 bases removed from V and 4 bases from J, the gap between germline ends came to 20 bases. CDR3 size: 17 residues. This CDR3 reads CASSSAGRRDLYNEQFF. As DNA, the CDR3 is TGTGCCAGCAGCTCGGCGGGGCGGCGGGATTTATACAATGAGCAGTTCTTC.

The chain uses TRBV29-1 and TRBJ2-1, with 11 nucleotides matching TRBD2. There are 15 residues in the CDR3. Germline CDR1 SQVTM, CDR2 ANQGSEA. Germline trimming cut 4 bases from V and 4 bases from J; bases unmatched to any gene: 6. CDR3 region: CSVVTGLAVYNEQFF. The CDR3 nucleotides are TGCAGCGTTGTTACGGGACTAGCGGTTTACAATGAGCAGTTCTTC.

The sample holds a few counts of this clone. The gene calls are TRBV5-6 and TRBJ1-2; no firm D call. Germline V gives CDR1 SGHDT, CDR2 YYEEEE. V was trimmed by 0 bases and J by 9 bases, leaving 9 bases between them. The CDR3 has 12 amino acids. CDR3 coding DNA: TGTGCCAGCAGCTTGGGATCGGGGAGCTACACCTTC. It translates to CASSLGSGSYTF.

In its sample, this clone was seen a few times. The V gene is TRBV6-5, the J gene TRBJ1-1, with D maybe TRBD1 (5 bases). Germline CDR1 is MNHEY and CDR2 is SVGAGI. CDR3 size: 11 residues. V was pared by 8 bases and J by 6 bases, with 10 bases between. The CDR3 here is CASLGQAEAFF. The CDR3 DNA is TGTGCCAGCCTGGGGCAGGCTGAAGCTTTCTTT.

This chain connects TRBV11-2 to TRBJ2-3; TRBD2 aligns across 11 bases. This CDR3 has 17 residues. Trimming took 5 bases from V and 5 from J; bases not matched to a gene: 12. In germline, CDR1 is SGHAT, CDR2 FQNNGV. The chain's CDR3 is CASSPRLAGRKGDTQYF. Here the CDR3 DNA reads TGTGCCAGCAGCCCAAGACTAGCGGGGCGGAAGGGAGATACGCAGTATTTT.

This clone has more than one count but fewer than ten. The chain combines TRBV4-1 with TRBJ2-7, with D hard to call. The germline gives CDR1 MGHRA, CDR2 YSYEKL. There are 16 residues in the CDR3. V was shortened by 1 base and J by 3 bases, with 16 bases between the two germline ends. The CDR3 loop is CASSQARSSVVYEQYF. The CDR3 region has the DNA TGCGCCAGCAGCCAAGCCCGTTCCTCCGTTGTCTACGAGCAGTACTTC.

The chain couples TRBV9 to TRBJ2-1, with 12 bases identical to TRBD2. The length of the CDR3 is 16 residues. Germline V lookup: CDR1 SGDLS, CDR2 YYNGEE. V was pared by 3 bases and J by 0 bases, with 1 base of the junction left unmatched. The CDR3 bases are TGTGCCAGCAGCGGACTAGCGGGAGACTCCTACAATGAGCAGTTCTTC. Encoded protein: CASSGLAGDSYNEQFF. The whole variable domain, filled in from reference TRBV9 and TRBJ2-1, reads DSGVTQTPKHLITATGQRVTLRCSPRSGDLSVYWYQQSLDQGLQFLIQYYNGEERAKGNILERFSAQQFPDLHSELNLSSLELGDSALYFCASSGLAGDSYNEQFFGPGTRLTVL.

J is TRBJ1-2 and V is TRBV7-2; 7 nucleotides agree with TRBD1. Trimming removed 2 bases from V and 1 base from J; junction bases left unmatched: 13. CDR3 length: 18 amino acids. Per germline, CDR1 SGHTA and CDR2 FQGNSA. The CDR3 protein is CASSLKVLGQAINYGYTF. The CDR3 DNA sequence: TGTGCCAGCAGCTTAAAAGTTCTCGGACAGGCAATTAACTATGGCTACACCTTC.

In the case of this clone: Other DNA sequences in this specimen translate into the identical CDR3. The gene calls are TRBV7-9 and TRBJ1-1; D is uncertain. V was pared by 0 bases and J by 1 base, with 9 bases between. CDR3 length equals 15 residues. Per germline, CDR1 SEHNR and CDR2 FQNEAQ (reference sequence). The CDR3 sequence is CASSLAGGPNTEAFF. The CDR3 nucleotides are TGTGCCAGCAGCTTAGCGGGAGGGCCGAACACTGAAGCTTTCTTT. The complete variable domain, with remaining parts taken from reference TRBV7-9 and TRBJ1-1, reads DTGVSQNPRHKITKRGQNVTFRCDPISEHNRLYWYRQTLGQGPEFLTYFQNEAQLEKSRLLSDRFSAERPKGSFSTLEIQRTEQGDSAMYLCASSLAGGPNTEAFFGQGTRLTVV.

This clone was observed a few times. The chain joins TRBV7-8 to TRBJ1-5; 7 bases match TRBD1. Trimming cost V 5 bases and J 4 bases; bases outside gene matches: 2. CDR1 and CDR2 (germline): SGHVS, FQNEAQ. This CDR3 region has 13 residues. CDR3 amino acids: CASSRDSNQPQHF. The DNA of the CDR3 is TGTGCCAGCAGCCGGGACAGTAATCAGCCCCAGCATTTT.

V and J are TRBV29-1 and TRBJ1-2, with D possibly being TRBD1 (5 bases). V lost 4 bases, J lost 4 bases, and 13 bases lay in between. The CDR3 extends over 13 amino acids. Germline CDR1 is SQVTM and CDR2 is ANQGSEA. The CDR3 DNA reads TGCAGCGTTGGAAGTGGGGCAGGCTATGGCTACACCTTC. Translated, it gives CSVGSGAGYGYTF.

V gene TRBV2 combines with J gene TRBJ1-1, with 8 bases fitting TRBD1. Germline V gene lookup returns CDR1 SNHLY and CDR2 FYNNEI. The V and J ends lost 4 bases and 1 base, in that order; junction bases with no gene match: 5. The length of the CDR3 is 15 residues. Here the CDR3 DNA reads TGTGCCAGCAGTGGGGACAGGTTTAAGAACACTGAAGCTTTCTTT. Translating it yields CASSGDRFKNTEAFF.

This sequence joins TRBV6-6 and TRBJ2-3; 12 nucleotides match TRBD2. The CDR3 is 14 amino acids. CDR1 is MNHNY and CDR2 is SVGAGI in the germline V gene (reference sequence). V trimming: 5 bases; J trimming: 5 bases; junction bases outside the gene matches: 2. The DNA of the CDR3 is TGTGCCAGCAGTGCTAGCGGGAGGGGAGATACGCAGTATTTT. It encodes CASSASGRGDTQYF.

This chain joins TRBV10-3 and TRBJ2-3, with TRBD2 identical over 7 bases. The germline V gene encodes CDR1 ENHRY and CDR2 SYGVKD. CDR3 length: 15 residues. V was clipped by 2 bases and J by 0 bases; unmatched bases: 2. This CDR3 is CAISEGRGSTDTQYF. The CDR3 region has the DNA TGTGCCATCAGTGAGGGGCGGGGGAGCACAGATACGCAGTATTTT.

V is TRBV7-2 and J is TRBJ2-1; TRBD2 might be the D (5 bases). Germline V CDR1 and CDR2: SGHTA, FQGNSA. The V and J ends lost 5 bases and 2 bases respectively, with 10 bases between them. This CDR3 region has 14 residues. The CDR3 bases are TGTGCCAGCAGCGTCAGCGGAGCCTACAATGAGCAGTTCTTC. This sequence encodes CASSVSGAYNEQFF.

On this clone: The junction shows a germline mismatch at one end, possibly a read error. This chain uses TRBV2 with TRBJ2-4; 9 positions match TRBD2. The length of the CDR3 is 15 residues. Germline V lookup: CDR1 SNHLY, CDR2 FYNNEI. In DNA form, the CDR3 reads TGTGCCAGCAGCCTTGATGGGACTAGCAAACACATTCAGTACTTC. Translating it yields CASSLDGTSKHIQYF.

Note on this clone: Other DNA sequences in this specimen translate into the identical CDR3. The chain uses TRBV9 and TRBJ1-1; 8 bases fit TRBD1. The V and J ends lost 5 bases and 1 base, in that order; junction bases with no gene match: 1. The germline V gene has CDR1 SGDLS and CDR2 YYNGEE. The CDR3 totals 13 residues. The CDR3 bases are TGTGCCAGCAGTCAGGGGGCGAACACTGAAGCTTTCTTT. It is translated as CASSQGANTEAFF.

The genes are TRBV11-1 and TRBJ2-5; the D gene is possibly TRBD1 (6 bases). The CDR3 runs 15 residues. V gave up 4 bases and J gave up 4 bases, with 16 bases separating them. The germline gives CDR1 SGHAT, CDR2 FQDESV (reference sequence). CDR3 bases: TGTGCCAGCAGCTCTACCAGGGGTTCGCGAGAGACCCAGTACTTC. Translation: CASSSTRGSRETQYF.